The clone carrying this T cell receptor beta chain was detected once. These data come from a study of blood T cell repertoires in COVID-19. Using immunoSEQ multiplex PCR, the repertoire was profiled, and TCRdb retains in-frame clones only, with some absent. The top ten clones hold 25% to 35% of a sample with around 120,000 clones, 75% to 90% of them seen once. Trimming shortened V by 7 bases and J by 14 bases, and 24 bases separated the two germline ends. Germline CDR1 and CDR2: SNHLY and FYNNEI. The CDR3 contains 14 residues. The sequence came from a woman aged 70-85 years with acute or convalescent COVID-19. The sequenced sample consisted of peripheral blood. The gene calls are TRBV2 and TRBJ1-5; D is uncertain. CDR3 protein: CASTKGLLEDFEHF. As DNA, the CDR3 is TGTGCCAGCACCAAGGGCCTACTGGAGGATTTCGAGCATTTT.